This T cell receptor (beta chain) came from a study of blood T cell repertoires in COVID-19. Study summary: T cells, B-cell-depleted T cells, or PBMCs supplied cDNA or gDNA.

As processed by the authors: Reference gene primer amplification in the assay estimated nucleated cell counts. The method was immunoSEQ multiplex PCR; TCRdb's version includes in-frame clones alone and lacks a portion of them. V, J and clone size reflect that table, while D and trimming were determined from the DNA. The data contain around 200,000 clones, roughly 87% of them seen just once; the ten biggest clones take up about 12%. Per the germline V gene, CDR1 is SGHTA and CDR2 is FQGTGA. CDR3 length: 13 amino acids. The V gene lost 5 bases and the J gene lost 6 bases, with 10 bases spanning the gap.

This clonotype was sampled from a woman aged 18-29 years who had recovered from COVID-19. The sample was peripheral blood. The chain uses TRBV7-3 and TRBJ2-2; perhaps TRBD1 as D (6 bases). The CDR3 DNA reads TGTGCCAGCAGCAACAGGGATGCCGGGGAGCTGTTTTTT. The encoded protein is CASSNRDAGELFF. The full variable domain, with the rest looked up from reference TRBV7-3 and TRBJ2-2, is GAGVSQTPSNKVTEKGKYVELRCDPISGHTALYWYRQSLGQGPEFLIYFQGTGAADDSGLPNDRFFAVRPEGSVSTLKIQRTERGDSAVYLCASSNRDAGELFFGEGSRLTVL.